These T cell receptor beta chains were read from a single sample in a study of cytomegalovirus exposure and HLA in healthy donors. TCRdb's copy holds only in-frame clones and misses some; the assay was immunoSEQ multiplex PCR. This sample has 150,000 to 200,000 clones, with about 71% found just once. Sequences were obtained from PBMCs. The source is a woman in her 40s in good health and CMV-seropositive. Both conserved end residues are part of each CDR3. Each record gives: CDR3 DNA, CDR3 protein, clone size, V gene, D gene, J gene. A D gene is named only where the DNA matches it firmly. Clone size appears in some rows only: once, few, many, or a class for an expanded clone.

TGTGCCAGCTCACCCCTCTACTCCGACAGGGACAATGAGCGACGGAATGAGCAGTTCTTC | CASSPLYSDRDNERRNEQFF | NA | TRBV18 | TRBD1 | TRBJ2-1
TGTGCCACCAGCAGAGATCCGACAGGGGGGGATGGCTACACCTTC | CATSRDPTGGDGYTF | NA | TRBV15 | TRBD1 | TRBJ1-2
TGTGCCAGCAATGAGAGACAGCGGGGGTACGAGCAGTACTTC | CASNERQRGYEQYF | few | TRBV2 | TRBD2 | TRBJ2-7
TGCGCCAGCAGCGAGAGCGGGAGCGGGGGCGAGCAGTACTTC | CASSESGSGGEQYF | NA | TRBV5-1 | TRBD2 | TRBJ2-7
TGTGCCATCAGTGACGGTCCCTCGACTAGCGGTAACTACGAGCAGTACTTC | CAISDGPSTSGNYEQYF | NA | TRBV10-3 | TRBD2 | TRBJ2-7
TGTGCCAGCAGCTTAGTGGGGAGGACTAATGAAAAACTGTTTTTT | CASSLVGRTNEKLFF | NA | TRBV7-8 | NA | TRBJ1-4
TGTGCCAGCAGCTTCCCTACCTTCAGCGGGATAGAGACCCAGTACTTC | CASSFPTFSGIETQYF | few | TRBV5-6 | TRBD2 | TRBJ2-5
TGTGCCAGCAGCCCCTGGGCAGGGGGAACTGGGGCCAACGTCCTGACTTTC | CASSPWAGGTGANVLTF | few | TRBV9 | TRBD1 | TRBJ2-6
TGTGCCAGCAGCCGCCCCCTAGCGGGGGGATTCTCTGGGGCCAACGTCCTGACTTTC | CASSRPLAGGFSGANVLTF | NA | TRBV5-4 | TRBD2 | TRBJ2-6
TGCGCCAGCAGCCAAGATCTCGGCTACGAGCAGTACTTC | CASSQDLGYEQYF | NA | TRBV4-1 | NA | TRBJ2-7
TGTGCCAGCAGTTTAGCAACAGGGCAAAAACTGTTTTTT | CASSLATGQKLFF | few | TRBV28 | NA | TRBJ1-4
TGTGCCATCAGTGGTGGAGGGACCAATCAGCCCCAGCATTTT | CAISGGGTNQPQHF | NA | TRBV10-3 | NA | TRBJ1-5
TGTGCCAGTAGGAGAGGAGAGACCCAGTACTTC | CASRRGETQYF | NA | TRBV19 | NA | TRBJ2-5
TGCGCCAGCAGCTTGGGGCAGGGAGGCATTCAGTACTTC | CASSLGQGGIQYF | few | TRBV5-1 | NA | TRBJ2-4
TGCACCAGCAGCCAGTTCGCGGCAGGGGGCACAGATACGCAGTATTTT | CTSSQFAAGGTDTQYF | NA | TRBV1 | NA | TRBJ2-3
TGTGCCAGTAGTATCAGCGGGAGCACAGATACGCAGTATTTT | CASSISGSTDTQYF | NA | TRBV19 | NA | TRBJ2-3
TGTGCCACCGAACGGACGGGGTCCTACGAGCAGTACTTC | CATERTGSYEQYF | few | TRBV28 | NA | TRBJ2-7
TGCAGCGCGCAGGGGGGATACTACGAGCAGTACTTC | CSAQGGYYEQYF | NA | TRBV29-1 | NA | TRBJ2-7
TGTGCCAGCAGCTTGCTGGGGCAGAGCACAGATACGCAGTATTTT | CASSLLGQSTDTQYF | NA | TRBV5-4 | NA | TRBJ2-3
TGTGCCAGCACCAGCCCCTGGGGGGTTGAGATGGACGAGCAGTACTTC | CASTSPWGVEMDEQYF | NA | TRBV7-2 | NA | TRBJ2-7
TGTGCCAGCCCCCCCGCCGGGGGGGAAAAAGATACGCAGTATTTT | CASPPAGGEKDTQYF | NA | TRBV7-2 | TRBD2 | TRBJ2-3
TGTGCCAGCAGCTTAGCGGGAGCGGGGAGCTCCTACGAGCAGTACTTC | CASSLAGAGSSYEQYF | NA | TRBV7-9 | TRBD2 | TRBJ2-7
TGCGCCAGCAGCCCGACAGGGGGCTATTCACCCCTCCACTTT | CASSPTGGYSPLHF | few | TRBV5-1 | TRBD1 | TRBJ1-6
TGTGCCAGCAGCGTAGTTCCTAGCGGGGATTACAATGAGCAGTTCTTC | CASSVVPSGDYNEQFF | NA | TRBV9 | TRBD2 | TRBJ2-1
TGTGCCAGCAGCTCGACTAGCGGGAGTGTTCCCTTAGCTGAGCAGTTCTTC | CASSSTSGSVPLAEQFF | few | TRBV5-4 | TRBD2 | TRBJ2-1
TGTGCCAGAAGCTTGGTTCCAGGGGAGGAGCAGTACTTC | CARSLVPGEEQYF | NA | TRBV5-3 | NA | TRBJ2-7